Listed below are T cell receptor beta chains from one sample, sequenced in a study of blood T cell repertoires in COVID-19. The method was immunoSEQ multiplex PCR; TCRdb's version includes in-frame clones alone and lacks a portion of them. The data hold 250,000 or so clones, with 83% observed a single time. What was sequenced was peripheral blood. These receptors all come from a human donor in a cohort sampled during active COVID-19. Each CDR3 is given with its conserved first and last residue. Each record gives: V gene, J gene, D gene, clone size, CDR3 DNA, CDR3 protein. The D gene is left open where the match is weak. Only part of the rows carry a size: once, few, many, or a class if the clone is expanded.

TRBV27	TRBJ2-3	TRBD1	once	TGTGCCAGCAGCCGTGACCGGGACAGGCGGACAGATACGCAGTATTTT	CASSRDRDRRTDTQYF
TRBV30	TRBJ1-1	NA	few	TGTGCCTGGAGTGGCGGTCTTTGGGTCACTGAAGCTTTCTTT	CAWSGGLWVTEAFF
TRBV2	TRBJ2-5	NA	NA	TGTGCCAGCAGTGTACGGCTAGCGATACAAGAGACCCAGTACTTC	CASSVRLAIQETQYF
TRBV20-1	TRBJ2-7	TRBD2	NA	TGCAGTCACCGCGGGGGGCCAAGGGAGTACTTC	CSHRGGPREYF
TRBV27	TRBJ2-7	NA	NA	TGTGCCAGCAGTTTATTGGACAGTCGCGCAGGCTACGAGCAGTACTTC	CASSLLDSRAGYEQYF
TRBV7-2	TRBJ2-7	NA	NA	TGTGCCAGCAGCCCCGAACAGGGTGTGTACTACGAGCAGTACTTC	CASSPEQGVYYEQYF
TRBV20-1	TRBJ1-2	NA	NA	TGCAGTGCCGGGGGTGGGGGCTACACCTTC	CSAGGGGYTF
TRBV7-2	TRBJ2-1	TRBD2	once	TGTGCCAGCAGCAGCCCGGGCCTAGCGGATGAGCAGTTCTTC	CASSSPGLADEQFF
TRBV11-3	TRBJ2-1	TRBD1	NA	TGTGCCAGCAGCCCCCGACAGGGCCTCTACAATGAGCAGTTCTTC	CASSPRQGLYNEQFF
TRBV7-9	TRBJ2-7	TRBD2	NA	TGTGCCAGCAGCCCACTAATTAGACTAGCGGGAGACGAGCAGTACTTC	CASSPLIRLAGDEQYF
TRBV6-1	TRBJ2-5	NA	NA	TGTGCCAGCAGTGAATTCCGGGGGGCCTGGGAGACCCAGTACTTC	CASSEFRGAWETQYF
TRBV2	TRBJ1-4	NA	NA	TGTGCCAGCGGACTGGGAGAGTGGGTAGAAAAACTGTTTTTT	CASGLGEWVEKLFF
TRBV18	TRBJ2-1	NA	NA	TGTGCCAGCTCACCACTTAGCGGAGTGTACAATGAGCAGTTCTTC	CASSPLSGVYNEQFF
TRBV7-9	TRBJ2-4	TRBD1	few	TGTGCCAGCAGCTTATTGCGGGACAGGGGACAAAGAAACATTCAGTACTTC	CASSLLRDRGQRNIQYF
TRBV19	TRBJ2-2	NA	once	TGTGCCAGTAAAGGGAGCGTGGGTGCCGGGGAGCTGTTTTTT	CASKGSVGAGELFF
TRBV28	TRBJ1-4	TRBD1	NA	TGTGCCAGCAGGGGACAGGGGGCTGAAAAACTGTTTTTT	CASRGQGAEKLFF
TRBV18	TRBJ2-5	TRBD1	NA	TGTGCCAGCTCACCAACGGGACAGACCGCCCAAGAGACCCAGTACTTC	CASSPTGQTAQETQYF
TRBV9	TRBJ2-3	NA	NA	TGTGCCAGCAGCGCGACAGGCACAGATACGCAGTATTTT	CASSATGTDTQYF
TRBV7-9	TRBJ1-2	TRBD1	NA	TGTGCCAGCAGCCCCGGGACAGGGGGAACGAACTATGGCTACACCTTC	CASSPGTGGTNYGYTF
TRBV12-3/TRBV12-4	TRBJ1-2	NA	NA	TGTGCCAGCAGTTTACAGGGACAAGATGGCTACACCTTC	CASSLQGQDGYTF